These T cell receptor beta chains were read from a single sample in a study of T cell repertoires in cytomegalovirus infection. TCRdb fed the reads into MiXCR, producing one record per CDR3 protein. The top ten clones hold over 12% of a sample with about 890,000 distinct CDR3 sequences, more than 25% of them seen once. Their antigens are not known. The sample here was cultured CD8+ T cells from PBMCs, taken from culture after CMV antigen stimulation. These receptors were taken from a human donor in good health (CMV status not recorded). Some clones in this sample may be carry-over from other donors' samples. CDR3s include the opening cysteine and the closing phenylalanine or tryptophan. Each record gives: D gene, J gene, clone size, V gene, CDR3 protein, CDR3 DNA. A D gene is named only where the DNA matches it firmly. The listing skips clone size in some rows; elsewhere it reads once, few, many or a size class.

D gene: -; J gene: TRBJ1-2; clone size: many; V gene: TRBV7-6; CDR3 protein: CASSLKGRGLGYGYTF; CDR3 DNA: TGTGCCAGCAGCTTAAAGGGACGCGGACTAGGCTATGGCTACACCTTC
D gene: -; J gene: TRBJ1-1; clone size: -; V gene: TRBV7-7; CDR3 protein: CASSPRVGDTEAFF; CDR3 DNA: TGTGCTAGCAGCCCCAGGGTGGGGGACACTGAAGCTTTCTTT
D gene: -; J gene: TRBJ2-5; clone size: -; V gene: TRBV19; CDR3 protein: CASSKVEETQYF; CDR3 DNA: TGTGCCAGTAGTAAGGTTGAAGAGACCCAGTACTTC
D gene: -; J gene: TRBJ2-7; clone size: -; V gene: TRBV6-2/TRBV6-3; CDR3 protein: CASSWGSGEIYEQYF; CDR3 DNA: TGTGCCAGCAGTTGGGGCTCAGGAGAGATCTACGAGCAGTACTTC
D gene: -; J gene: TRBJ2-1; clone size: -; V gene: TRBV6-1; CDR3 protein: CASSLTRNRLNEQFF; CDR3 DNA: TGTGCCAGCAGTCTCACCCGTAACAGGCTCAATGAGCAGTTCTTC
D gene: -; J gene: TRBJ2-7; clone size: few; V gene: TRBV6-1; CDR3 protein: CASSGDRLEQYF; CDR3 DNA: TGTGCCAGCAGTGGGGACCGGTTGGAGCAGTACTTC
D gene: -; J gene: TRBJ1-6; clone size: few; V gene: TRBV7-6; CDR3 protein: CASSARRAGESPLHF; CDR3 DNA: TGTGCCAGCAGCGCCCGCAGGGCAGGCGAATCACCCCTCCACTTT
D gene: TRBD1; J gene: TRBJ1-1; clone size: -; V gene: TRBV28; CDR3 protein: CASSLSPGQFMNTEAFF; CDR3 DNA: TGTGCCAGCAGTTTATCCCCGGGACAGTTCATGAACACTGAAGCTTTCTTT
D gene: -; J gene: TRBJ2-5; clone size: -; V gene: TRBV5-6; CDR3 protein: CASSLKWGLGGETQYF; CDR3 DNA: TGTGCCAGCAGCTTGAAATGGGGTCTAGGAGGGGAGACCCAGTACTTC
D gene: -; J gene: TRBJ2-2; clone size: -; V gene: TRBV6-6; CDR3 protein: CASRQFRGNTGELFF; CDR3 DNA: TGTGCCAGCAGGCAGTTTAGAGGAAACACCGGGGAGCTGTTTTTT
D gene: -; J gene: TRBJ2-1; clone size: -; V gene: TRBV6-2/TRBV6-3; CDR3 protein: CASSSVGPNLYNEQFF; CDR3 DNA: TGTGCCAGCAGCTCTGTGGGGCCCAACTTATACAATGAGCAGTTCTTC
D gene: -; J gene: TRBJ1-5; clone size: -; V gene: TRBV7-2; CDR3 protein: CASSPGTKYSNQPQHF; CDR3 DNA: TGTGCCAGCAGCCCAGGGACAAAATATAGCAATCAGCCCCAGCATTTT
D gene: TRBD2; J gene: TRBJ2-3; clone size: once; V gene: TRBV27; CDR3 protein: CASSTAAGEGTDTQYF; CDR3 DNA: TGTGCCAGCAGTACCGCAGCGGGGGAGGGCACAGATACGCAGTATTTT
D gene: -; J gene: TRBJ1-5; clone size: few; V gene: TRBV27; CDR3 protein: CASSWGNSNQPQHF; CDR3 DNA: TGTGCCAGCAGTTGGGGGAATAGCAATCAGCCCCAGCATTTT
D gene: -; J gene: TRBJ2-4; clone size: -; V gene: TRBV6-4; CDR3 protein: CASSYQNIQYF; CDR3 DNA: TGTGCCAGCAGTTACCAAAACATTCAGTACTTC
D gene: -; J gene: TRBJ2-5; clone size: -; V gene: TRBV20-1; CDR3 protein: CSARDPTLYASQYF; CDR3 DNA: TGCAGTGCTAGAGATCCCACCCTATACGCTTCCCAGTACTTC
D gene: TRBD2; J gene: TRBJ2-1; clone size: -; V gene: TRBV7-9; CDR3 protein: CASSFPSGENNEQFF; CDR3 DNA: TGTGCCAGCAGCTTTCCTAGCGGGGAGAACAATGAGCAGTTCTTC
D gene: -; J gene: TRBJ2-1; clone size: few; V gene: TRBV19; CDR3 protein: CASSIWGILSPSSYNEQFF; CDR3 DNA: TGTGCCAGTAGTATCTGGGGGATCCTGAGTCCGAGCTCCTACAATGAGCAGTTCTTC
D gene: TRBD2; J gene: TRBJ2-3; clone size: -; V gene: TRBV6-6; CDR3 protein: CASSSTSEGTQYF; CDR3 DNA: TGTGCCAGCAGCTCAACTAGCGAGGGTACGCAGTATTTT
D gene: TRBD2; J gene: TRBJ2-5; clone size: -; V gene: TRBV28; CDR3 protein: CASSLDAGGRETQYF; CDR3 DNA: TGTGCCAGCAGTCTGGATGCGGGGGGGCGGGAGACCCAGTACTTC
D gene: -; J gene: TRBJ1-5; clone size: -; V gene: TRBV28; CDR3 protein: CASSWTPVGNQPQHF; CDR3 DNA: TGTGCCAGCAGTTGGACGCCGGTGGGCAATCAGCCCCAGCATTTT
D gene: TRBD1; J gene: TRBJ1-1; clone size: -; V gene: TRBV7-8; CDR3 protein: CASSLREGANTEAFF; CDR3 DNA: TGTGCCAGCAGCCTCAGAGAGGGGGCGAACACTGAAGCTTTCTTT
D gene: -; J gene: TRBJ2-2; clone size: -; V gene: TRBV7-9; CDR3 protein: CASRADPGTGELFF; CDR3 DNA: TGTGCCAGCAGAGCGGACCCAGGGACCGGGGAGCTGTTTTTT
D gene: TRBD1; J gene: TRBJ2-6; clone size: -; V gene: TRBV7-8; CDR3 protein: CASSLGPGTGFSLGSGANVLTF; CDR3 DNA: TGTGCCAGCAGCTTAGGTCCCGGGACAGGGTTCTCGCTTGGTTCTGGGGCCAACGTCCTGACTTTC
D gene: -; J gene: TRBJ2-5; clone size: few; V gene: TRBV27; CDR3 protein: CASGWGVRETQYF; CDR3 DNA: TGTGCCAGCGGCTGGGGGGTTAGGGAGACCCAGTACTTC
D gene: -; J gene: TRBJ2-7; clone size: few; V gene: TRBV12-3/TRBV12-4; CDR3 protein: CASSPTGVAYEQYF; CDR3 DNA: TGTGCCAGCAGTCCCACAGGTGTAGCCTACGAGCAGTACTTC
D gene: TRBD1; J gene: TRBJ1-5; clone size: once; V gene: TRBV28; CDR3 protein: CVSRGGDRGSQPQHF; CDR3 DNA: TGTGTCAGCAGGGGAGGTGACAGGGGGAGTCAGCCCCAGCATTTT